This passage covers 2 T cell receptor beta chains from one sample sequenced in a study of blood T cell repertoires in COVID-19. Repertoires were generated with immunoSEQ multiplex PCR, while TCRdb's copy carries only in-frame clones and drops some. The sample holds approximately 180,000 clones, about 90% seen once. The sequencing input was PBMCs or T cells enriched from blood (not recorded which). The source of these receptors is a human donor with acute COVID-19. The donor label of this sample is uncertain.

The CDR3: CASSPGGWRESSYEQYF. For the CDR3, the DNA is TGTGCCAGCAGCCCAGGCGGGTGGCGGGAGAGCTCCTACGAGCAGTACTTC. This chain uses TRBV4-2 with TRBJ2-7; 7 positions agree with TRBD2. Germline V gives CDR1 LGHNA, CDR2 YNFKEQ. The CDR3 totals 17 residues. V dropped 4 bases and J dropped 0; count of bases not matched to a gene: 12.

The chain links TRBV19 to TRBJ1-1, with D maybe TRBD1 (5 bases). The CDR3 sequence is 15 residues long. V was clipped by 3 bases and J by 5 bases, with 16 bases between them. Looked up from germline, CDR1 is LNHDA and CDR2 is SQIVND (reference sequence). This CDR3 is CASSISGGFLTEAFF. CDR3 nucleotides: TGTGCCAGTAGTATTTCTGGGGGGTTTTTGACTGAAGCTTTCTTT.